The 16 T cell receptor beta chains below all came from one sample that was sequenced in a study of PD-L1 blockade in urothelial cancer. The sample's time point: peripheral blood 6 weeks after treatment start. Here immunoSEQ multiplex PCR was the method, and the copy in TCRdb shows in-frame clones only, minus some. The sample holds about 120,000 clones, more than 85% seen once. The material was PBMCs, obtained around atezolizumab (anti-PD-L1) treatment. Receptor source: a man in his sixties with urothelial cancer.

This clone was found once. V gene TRBV28 combines with J gene TRBJ2-7; D is undetermined. The V and J ends lost 2 bases and 3 bases respectively, with 8 bases between them. Germline V gene sequence: CDR1 MDHEN, CDR2 SYDVKM. The CDR3 is made up of 13 amino acids. This chain's CDR3 is CASSLSPNYEQYF. Written as DNA, the CDR3 is TGTGCCAGCAGTTTAAGTCCTAACTACGAGCAGTACTTC.

This clone has only one observation. The chain uses TRBV28 and TRBJ2-7, with D perhaps TRBD1 (6 bases). CDR1 is MDHEN and CDR2 is SYDVKM in the germline V gene. This CDR3 region has 14 residues. V was pared by 5 bases and J by 2 bases, with 13 bases between. The CDR3 coding sequence is TGTGCCAGCAGTATTGACAGGTTCCCCTACGAGCAGTACTTC. Encoded protein: CASSIDRFPYEQYF.

The V call is TRBV18, the J call TRBJ2-5, with D unresolved. The CDR3 runs to 13 residues. From germline, CDR1 is KGHSH and CDR2 LQKENI. The V end lost 5 bases, the J end lost 1 base, and 8 bases lay between the germline ends. The CDR3, as DNA: TGTGCCAGCTCAGGGCAGGTCCAAGAGACCCAGTACTTC. Protein product: CASSGQVQETQYF.

The V and J genes are TRBV18 and TRBJ1-1; TRBD1 aligns across 8 bases. V was pared by 0 bases and J by 4 bases, with 4 bases of the junction left unmatched. The CDR3 extends over 15 amino acids. Germline loops: CDR1 KGHSH, CDR2 LQKENI. The CDR3, as DNA: TGTGCCAGCTCACCACCATGGACAGGGCTCACTGAAGCTTTCTTT. As protein: CASSPPWTGLTEAFF.

This clone came up a few times. J is TRBJ1-1 and V is TRBV7-9; 9 bases are shared with TRBD1. The V gene's germline CDR1 is SEHNR and CDR2 FQNEAQ (reference sequence). This CDR3 spans 15 amino acids. V shed 4 bases, J shed 0 bases, and the junction held 3 bases outside the gene matches. CDR3: CASSSRTGVNTEAFF. The CDR3 DNA reads as TGTGCCAGCAGCTCCCGGACAGGGGTGAACACTGAAGCTTTCTTT.

V and J are TRBV4-2 and TRBJ1-6; 8 nucleotides line up with TRBD1. J gave up 10 bases and V 0 bases, and 5 bases lay outside the gene matches. The CDR3 extends over 15 amino acids. Germline V gene data show CDR1 as LGHNA and CDR2 as YNFKEQ. CDR3 region: CASSQDPGGFSPLHF. The CDR3 nucleotides read TGTGCCAGCAGCCAAGACCCAGGGGGCTTCTCACCCCTCCACTTT.

The rearrangement uses TRBV27 and TRBJ2-7; D gene uncertain. The germline gives CDR1 MNHEY, CDR2 SMNVEV (reference sequence). The V end was cut by 5 bases, the J end by 1 base, with 9 bases between. There are 13 residues in the CDR3. This chain's CDR3 is CASSLLFSYEQYF. The DNA of the CDR3 is TGTGCCAGCAGTCTACTCTTTTCCTACGAGCAGTACTTC.

The chain couples TRBV19 to TRBJ1-4; no definite D call. The CDR3 has 14 residues. V was pared by 0 bases and J by 8 bases, with 10 bases between. Germline V CDR1 and CDR2: LNHDA, SQIVND (reference sequence). CDR3 DNA: TGTGCCAGTAGTATAGACGGGAACCGGGAAAAACTGTTTTTT. The encoded protein is CASSIDGNREKLFF.

The J gene is TRBJ2-6, the V gene TRBV27; D gene uncertain. Germline CDR1 reads MNHEY; CDR2 reads SMNVEV (reference sequence). The CDR3 extends over 15 amino acids. The V end lost 3 bases, the J end lost 2 bases, and 8 bases lay between the germline ends. For the CDR3, the DNA is TGTGCCAGCAGTTTCGGCGCGGCTGGGGCCAACGTCCTGACTTTC. Its translation: CASSFGAAGANVLTF.

The chain uses TRBV5-1 and TRBJ2-1; TRBD2 aligns across 11 bases. The junction had 6 bases not matched to a gene; V was cut back by 4 bases and J by 6 bases. From germline, CDR1 is SGHRS and CDR2 YFSETQ. The CDR3 contains 15 residues. The CDR3 DNA sequence: TGCGCCAGCAGCATTAGCGGGGGGGCTATCAATGAGCAGTTCTTC. As protein: CASSISGGAINEQFF.

This clone has more than one count but fewer than ten. This chain uses TRBV11-1 with TRBJ1-2, with 11 bases identical to TRBD1. The V gene's germline CDR1 is SGHAT and CDR2 FQDESV (reference sequence). The CDR3 loop spans 14 amino acids. J lost 7 bases, V lost 5 bases, and 6 bases had no gene match. The CDR3 is CASSPGQGAGGYTF. CDR3 coding DNA: TGTGCCAGCAGCCCCGGACAGGGGGCCGGTGGCTACACCTTC.

The rearrangement joins TRBV18 to TRBJ1-5; 7 nucleotides agree with TRBD1. CDR1 KGHSH and CDR2 LQKENI come from the germline V gene. With 2 bases clipped from V and 4 bases from J, the junction kept 5 bases outside the gene matches. The CDR3 extends over 15 amino acids. DNA for the CDR3: TGTGCCAGCTCACCAACTAGACAGGGAAATCAGCCCCAGCATTTT. It specifies CASSPTRQGNQPQHF. The whole variable domain, remainder taken from reference TRBV18 and TRBJ1-5, is NAGVMQNPRHLVRRRGQEARLRCSPMKGHSHVYWYRQLPEEGLKFMVYLQKENIIDESGMPKERFSAEFPKEGPSILRIQQVVRGDSAAYFCASSPTRQGNQPQHFGDGTRLSIL.

This clone was seen just once. This chain joins TRBV14 and TRBJ2-1, with D possibly TRBD2 on 6 matching bases. The CDR3 spans 18 residues. Trimming cost V 4 bases and J 3 bases, with 22 bases left between them. Germline CDR1 SGHDN, CDR2 FVKESK. The CDR3 DNA reads as TGTGCCAGCAGCCCGCAGGGCAGGGCTCCGGGGGTCTACAATGAGCAGTTCTTC. Translation: CASSPQGRAPGVYNEQFF.

This clone has a handful of counts. The chain carries TRBV5-1 and TRBJ2-7, with 8 bases lining up with TRBD1. The V segment lost 5 bases and the J segment 2 bases; nucleotides outside the gene matches: 3. This CDR3 region has 13 residues. Germline assignment: CDR1 SGHRS and CDR2 YFSETQ. The CDR3 nucleotides are TGCGCCAGCAGTCTGGACAGGGCCTACGAGCAGTACTTC. This sequence encodes CASSLDRAYEQYF.

The chain recombines TRBV5-1 with TRBJ2-5; possibly TRBD1 for D (5 bases). Germline assignment: CDR1 SGHRS and CDR2 YFSETQ. This CDR3 has 15 amino acids. Trimming removed 1 base from V and 2 bases from J, with 12 bases in between. CDR3 in DNA: TGCGCCAGCAGCTTGTCAGGACAAATGCAAGAGACCCAGTACTTC. Residues: CASSLSGQMQETQYF.

The chain combines TRBV6-1 with TRBJ2-1, with 12 bases identical to TRBD1. V gave up 6 bases and J gave up 9 bases; unmatched junction bases: 6. Germline V lookup: CDR1 MNHNS, CDR2 SASEGT. CDR3 size: 14 residues. The CDR3 nucleotides read TGTGCCAGCAGCCACGGGACAGGGGGCGGTGAGCAGTTCTTC. Amino acids: CASSHGTGGGEQFF.